Below, 19 T cell receptor beta chains from the same sample are listed, as sequenced in a study of T-cell reconstitution after alpha-beta-depleted transplantation in children. A TCRbeta library incorporating unique molecular identifiers was prepared. One entry per CDR3 protein results from TCRdb running MiXCR on the PCR reads. This sample has about 980,000 distinct CDR3 sequences, with about 30% found just once. Sequences were derived from PBMCs, mostly from graft donor cells, sampled 360 days after TCRalphabeta/CD19-depleted stem cell transplant. These TCRs come from a boy younger than two who had a stem cell transplant for SCID, so the T cells may come from the graft donor.

This chain links TRBV10-3 with TRBJ1-2; D gene ambiguous. CDR1 and CDR2 (germline): ENHRY, SYGVKD. The CDR3 is 15 residues long. The V end was cut by 4 bases, the J end by 6 bases, with 18 bases between. The CDR3 bases are TGTGCCATCAGTGGAGATAGGGTAAAAGGCGATGGCTACACCTTC. It yields the protein CAISGDRVKGDGYTF.

The chain joins TRBV3-1 to TRBJ2-1; TRBD2 matches at 15 bases. The CDR3 is 16 residues long. The germline V gene encodes CDR1 LGHDT and CDR2 YNNKEL (reference sequence). With 4 bases clipped from V and 10 bases from J, the junction kept 8 bases outside the gene matches. The DNA for the CDR3 is TGTGCCAGCAGCCCGAGGACTAGCGGGGGGGCGAGAGAGCAGTTCTTC. It encodes CASSPRTSGGAREQFF.

This clonotype was counted only a few times. The gene calls are TRBV4-1 and TRBJ2-5, with 9 bases aligning to TRBD2. Germline CDR1 MGHRA, CDR2 YSYEKL. V lost 0 bases, J lost 3 bases, and 8 bases stayed unmatched. The CDR3 length is 17 residues. Here the CDR3 reads CASSQELWASGEETQYF. CDR3 nucleotides: TGCGCCAGCAGCCAAGAACTCTGGGCTAGCGGGGAAGAGACCCAGTACTTC.

This chain connects TRBV12-3 or TRBV12-4 to TRBJ2-5; D is perhaps TRBD2 (6 bases). This CDR3 spans 15 amino acids. Trimming took off 3 bases at V and 5 bases at J, with 16 bases between the two ends. CDR3 DNA sequence: TGTGCCAGCAGTTTCGCTGGGACTCAGACGGAGACCCAGTACTTC. This sequence encodes CASSFAGTQTETQYF.

The genes are TRBV4-1 and TRBJ2-2; 7 bases are shared with TRBD1. The CDR3 has 14 residues. Germline V lookup: CDR1 MGHRA, CDR2 YSYEKL. The ends lost 6 bases at V and 3 bases at J; junction bases unmatched: 4. CDR3 sequence (DNA): TGCGCCAGCAGGCAGGGGGTGGACACCGGGGAGCTGTTTTTT. Translating gives CASRQGVDTGELFF.

A single count supports this clonotype. This chain connects TRBV24-1 to TRBJ2-1; TRBD2 matches at 12 bases. V lost 2 bases to trimming and J lost 7 bases; unmatched junction nucleotides: 17. This CDR3 region has 20 residues. CDR1 and CDR2 from the germline V gene are KGHDR and SFDVKD. The CDR3 loop reads CATSDSTSGGLARGSNEQFF. As DNA, the CDR3 is TGTGCCACCAGTGATTCGACTAGCGGGGGACTCGCCCGAGGTTCGAATGAGCAGTTCTTC.

This clonotype occurred a few times. The chain recombines TRBV9 with TRBJ2-2, with TRBD2 matching over 11 bases. Per the germline V gene, CDR1 is SGDLS and CDR2 is YYNGEE. The CDR3 consists of 20 residues. The V segment lost 0 bases and the J segment 4 bases; nucleotides outside the gene matches: 14. The CDR3 reads CASSVAPGASGGLSTGELFF. The CDR3 DNA sequence: TGTGCCAGCAGCGTAGCCCCCGGGGCTAGCGGGGGGTTGAGCACCGGGGAGCTGTTTTTT.

This clonotype has more than one count but fewer than ten. V is TRBV20-1 and J is TRBJ2-6; D could derive from TRBD1 or TRBD2 (5 bases each). This CDR3 spans 16 amino acids. V shed 4 bases and J shed 3 bases, with 16 bases lying between them. The germline V gene has CDR1 DFQATT and CDR2 SNEGSKA (reference sequence). The CDR3 is CSATSQGRYGANVLTF. The DNA of the CDR3 is TGCAGTGCTACCAGCCAGGGACGATATGGGGCCAACGTCCTGACTTTC.

This clonotype was observed a handful of times. J is TRBJ1-1 and V is TRBV12-3 or TRBV12-4, with no clear D. V lost 5 bases and J 4 bases, leaving 17 bases between the germline ends. There are 15 residues in the CDR3. DNA for the CDR3: TGTGCCAGCAGTCCAATGGGCAGTCCCGGCACTGAAGCTTTCTTT. Protein: CASSPMGSPGTEAFF.

This chain connects TRBV28 to TRBJ2-6; D assignment may be TRBD1 or TRBD2 (6 bases each). Germline CDR1 MDHEN, CDR2 SYDVKM. V gave up 8 bases and J gave up 0 bases, with 11 bases separating them. The CDR3 covers 15 residues. The CDR3 DNA reads TGTGCCAGCCAGACGGGGGCCTCTGGGGCCAACGTCCTGACTTTC. Translation: CASQTGASGANVLTF.

This chain joins TRBV5-1 and TRBJ2-2; weak D call: TRBD1 (6 bases). Trimming removed 3 bases from V and 2 bases from J, with 11 bases in between. The CDR3 consists of 15 residues. CDR1 is SGHRS, CDR2 YFSETQ, per germline. The CDR3 DNA sequence: TGCGCCAGCAGCTCGGGACACCGAAACACCGGGGAGCTGTTTTTT. Protein: CASSSGHRNTGELFF.

This sequence joins TRBV28 and TRBJ2-1, with D possibly being TRBD2 (7 bases). The CDR3 totals 14 residues. Trimming removed 7 bases from V and 7 bases from J, with 17 bases in between. CDR1 and CDR2 (germline): MDHEN, SYDVKM. The CDR3 sequence is CASTRVGGRNEQFF. For the CDR3, the DNA is TGTGCCAGCACACGCGTCGGGGGGCGGAATGAGCAGTTCTTC.

The gene calls are TRBV6-2 or TRBV6-3 and TRBJ2-3, with unresolved D. The V end lost 1 base, the J end lost 3 bases, and 2 bases lay between the germline ends. The length of the CDR3 is 12 residues. In germline, CDR1 is MNHEY, CDR2 SVGEGT. CDR3 DNA: TGTGCCAGCAGTTACTGGACAGATACGCAGTATTTT. Translation gives CASSYWTDTQYF.

The chain uses TRBV6-5 and TRBJ1-1; no reliable D call. The V end was cut by 7 bases, the J end by 6 bases, with 9 bases between. The CDR3 is 11 amino acids. Germline CDR1 is MNHEY and CDR2 is SVGAGI. The CDR3 sequence is CASTRGSEAFF. The CDR3 region has the DNA TGTGCCAGCACCCGAGGATCTGAAGCTTTCTTT.

This clonotype has a handful of counts. The chain links TRBV20-1 to TRBJ2-5; 10 positions match TRBD1. Unmatched junction bases numbered 11, after V lost 5 bases and J lost 5 bases. Germline V lookup: CDR1 DFQATT, CDR2 SNEGSKA (reference sequence). The CDR3 is 15 amino acids. The CDR3 sequence: CSADETGGPRETQYF. The CDR3 region has the DNA TGCAGTGCTGACGAGACAGGGGGCCCCCGGGAGACCCAGTACTTC.

This clonotype was counted a few times. The J gene is TRBJ2-3, the V gene TRBV11-1, with a weak D call TRBD2 (6 bases). CDR3 length: 18 residues. The V gene's germline CDR1 is SGHAT and CDR2 FQDESV (reference sequence). V was clipped by 1 base and J by 2 bases, with 19 bases between them. Here the CDR3 reads CASSLGRAGRIATDTQYF. CDR3 coding DNA: TGTGCCAGCAGCTTAGGTCGGGCGGGGAGGATAGCCACAGATACGCAGTATTTT.

This clonotype was seen a handful of times. The chain couples TRBV2 to TRBJ2-1, with D hard to call. V lost 2 bases to trimming and J lost 3 bases, with 17 bases between them. CDR3 length: 17 residues. CDR1 is SNHLY and CDR2 is FYNNEI in the germline V gene. For the CDR3, the DNA is TGTGCCAGCAGTGAAACCCCTTACCGCACCAACTACAATGAGCAGTTCTTC. Its protein is CASSETPYRTNYNEQFF.

This clonotype was seen a few times. The V gene is TRBV24-1, the J gene TRBJ1-5; no reliable D call. With 8 bases removed from V and 5 bases from J, the gap between germline ends came to 3 bases. CDR3 length: 10 residues. Looked up from germline, CDR1 is KGHDR and CDR2 is SFDVKD. This CDR3 is CATNHQPQHF. CDR3 coding DNA: TGTGCCACCAATCATCAGCCCCAGCATTTT.

This clonotype was seen a handful of times. The chain has TRBV12-3 or TRBV12-4 and TRBJ1-4; weak D call: TRBD1 (5 bases). V was cut by 0 bases and J by 6 bases, with 14 bases left in between. This CDR3 is built from 16 residues. This chain's CDR3 is CASSLAVRDGHEKLFF. CDR3 bases: TGTGCCAGCAGTTTAGCGGTCAGGGATGGGCATGAAAAACTGTTTTTT.